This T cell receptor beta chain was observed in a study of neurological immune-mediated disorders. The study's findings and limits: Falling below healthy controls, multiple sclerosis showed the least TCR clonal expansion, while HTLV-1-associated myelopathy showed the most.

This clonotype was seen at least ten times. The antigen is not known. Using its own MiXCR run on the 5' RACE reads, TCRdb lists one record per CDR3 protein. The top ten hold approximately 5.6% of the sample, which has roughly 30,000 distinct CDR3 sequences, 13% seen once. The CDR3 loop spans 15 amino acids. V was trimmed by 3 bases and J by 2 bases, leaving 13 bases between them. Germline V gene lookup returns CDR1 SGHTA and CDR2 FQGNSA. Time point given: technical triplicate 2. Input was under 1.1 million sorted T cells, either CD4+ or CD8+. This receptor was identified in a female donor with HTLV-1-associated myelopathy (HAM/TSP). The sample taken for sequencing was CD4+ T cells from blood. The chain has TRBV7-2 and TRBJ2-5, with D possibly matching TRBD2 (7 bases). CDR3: CASSLQGTTQETQYF. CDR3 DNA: TGTGCCAGCAGCTTGCAGGGGACTACACAAGAGACCCAGTACTTC.